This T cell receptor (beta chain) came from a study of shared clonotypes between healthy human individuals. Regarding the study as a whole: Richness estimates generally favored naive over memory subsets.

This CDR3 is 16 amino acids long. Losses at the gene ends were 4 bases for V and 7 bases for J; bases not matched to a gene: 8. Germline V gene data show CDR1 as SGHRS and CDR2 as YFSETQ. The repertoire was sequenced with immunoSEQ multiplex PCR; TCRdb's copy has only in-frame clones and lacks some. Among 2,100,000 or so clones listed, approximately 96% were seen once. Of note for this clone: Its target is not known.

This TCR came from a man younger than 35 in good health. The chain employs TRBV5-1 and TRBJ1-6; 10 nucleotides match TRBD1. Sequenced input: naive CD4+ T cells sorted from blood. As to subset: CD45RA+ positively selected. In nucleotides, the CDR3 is TGCGCCAGCAGCCCGGGGACAGGGGTGGGAAATTCACCCCTCCACTTT. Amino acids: CASSPGTGVGNSPLHF.